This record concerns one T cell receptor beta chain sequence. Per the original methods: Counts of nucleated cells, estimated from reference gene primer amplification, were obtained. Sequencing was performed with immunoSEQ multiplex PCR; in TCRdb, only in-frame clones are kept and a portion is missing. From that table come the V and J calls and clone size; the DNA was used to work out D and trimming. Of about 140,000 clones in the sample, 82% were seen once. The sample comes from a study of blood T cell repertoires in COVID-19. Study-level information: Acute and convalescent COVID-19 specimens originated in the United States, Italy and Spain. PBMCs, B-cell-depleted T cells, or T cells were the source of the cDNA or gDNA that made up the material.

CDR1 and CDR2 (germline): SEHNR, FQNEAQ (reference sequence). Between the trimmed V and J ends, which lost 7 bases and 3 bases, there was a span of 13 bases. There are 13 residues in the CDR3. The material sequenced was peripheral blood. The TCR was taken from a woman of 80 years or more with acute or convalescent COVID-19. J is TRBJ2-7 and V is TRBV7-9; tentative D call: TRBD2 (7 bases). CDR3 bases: TGTGCCAGCACCCTGGGGGGGCTCTACGAGCAGTACTTC. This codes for CASTLGGLYEQYF.